This passage covers 13 T cell receptor beta chains from one sample sequenced in a study of radiotherapy plus CTLA-4 blockade in lung cancer. The data were produced by immunoSEQ multiplex PCR, yet TCRdb's version contains in-frame clones alone and is incomplete. The sample lists about 31,000 clones; 60% to 80% were seen once. The sequencing here drew on peripheral blood, taken from a patient treated with radiotherapy plus ipilimumab. The receptors shown here come from a human donor with non-small cell lung cancer whose response to radiotherapy plus ipilimumab could not be evaluated.

The chain links TRBV7-2 to TRBJ1-2; possibly TRBD1 for D (5 bases). This CDR3 spans 14 amino acids. CDR1 is SGHTA and CDR2 is FQGNSA in the germline V gene. Trimming removed 11 bases at V and 3 bases at J, with 19 bases between. The CDR3 loop reads CAASHRAGYYGYTF. CDR3 in DNA: TGTGCCGCCTCCCATCGGGCAGGGTACTATGGCTACACCTTC.

The gene calls are TRBV7-2 and TRBJ2-4; D unclear. V gave up 2 bases and J gave up 0 bases, with 8 bases separating them. CDR3 length equals 15 residues. The germline gives CDR1 SGHTA, CDR2 FQGNSA. CDR3 sequence (DNA): TGTGCCAGCAGCTTACAGTCAGTAGCCAAAAACATTCAGTACTTC. It specifies CASSLQSVAKNIQYF.

V and J are TRBV23-1 and TRBJ2-3, with TRBD1 identical over 12 bases. TRBV23-1 counts as an open reading frame of uncertain function. This CDR3 is 18 amino acids long. J lost 2 bases, V lost 7 bases, and 13 bases had no gene match. CDR3 loop: CASTPGQGAERNTDTQYF. In DNA form, the CDR3 reads TGCGCCAGCACACCGGGACAGGGGGCTGAGCGGAACACAGATACGCAGTATTTT.

This sequence joins TRBV19 and TRBJ1-5, with 12 bases aligning to TRBD1. Germline-derived CDR1 and CDR2 are LNHDA and SQIVND (reference sequence). The CDR3 length is 15 residues. The V and J ends lost 4 bases and 6 bases, in that order; junction bases with no gene match: 4. CDR3 DNA: TGTGCCAGTAGTAGGGACAGGGGGCAAGGTCAGCCCCAGCATTTT. Its translation is CASSRDRGQGQPQHF.

The chain carries TRBV18 and TRBJ2-4; D is perhaps TRBD2 (6 bases). This CDR3 comprises 14 residues. CDR1 and CDR2 from the germline V gene are KGHSH and LQKENI. The V end lost 0 bases, the J end lost 5 bases, and 8 bases lay between the germline ends. This CDR3 reads CASSPPAGQNIQYF. DNA of the CDR3: TGTGCCAGCTCACCACCGGCGGGGCAAAACATTCAGTACTTC.

The chain couples TRBV5-1 to TRBJ2-2; D is uncertain. This CDR3 has 14 amino acids. V lost 0 bases to trimming and J lost 1 base, with 4 bases between them. Germline V CDR1 and CDR2: SGHRS, YFSETQ. The CDR3 sequence is CASSLVQNTGELFF. DNA of the CDR3: TGCGCCAGCAGCTTGGTACAGAACACCGGGGAGCTGTTTTTT.

The chain couples TRBV15 to TRBJ2-7; TRBD2 agrees at 8 bases. The germline V gene encodes CDR1 LNHNV and CDR2 YYDKDF (reference sequence). The CDR3 contains 15 residues. Trimming removed 3 bases from V and 0 bases from J; junction bases left unmatched: 4. The CDR3 sequence: CATSRDTSGSYEQYF. For the CDR3, the DNA is TGTGCCACCAGCAGGGACACTAGCGGCTCCTACGAGCAGTACTTC.

J is TRBJ1-1 and V is TRBV5-6; 10 bases agree with TRBD1. The germline V gene encodes CDR1 SGHDT and CDR2 YYEEEE. J lost 0 bases, V lost 3 bases, and 2 bases had no gene match. The CDR3 covers 15 residues. CDR3 nucleotides: TGTGCCAGCAGCTCGGGACAGGGGCTGAACACTGAAGCTTTCTTT. Translating gives CASSSGQGLNTEAFF.

The chain employs TRBV5-4 and TRBJ2-7, with 14 bases fitting TRBD2. This CDR3 is built from 17 residues. The ends lost 5 bases at V and 2 bases at J; junction bases unmatched: 9. Germline V lookup: CDR1 SGHNT, CDR2 YYREEE (reference sequence). CDR3 in amino acids: CASRAGTSGRGPYEQYF. The DNA of the CDR3 is TGTGCCAGCAGGGCCGGGACTAGCGGGAGAGGGCCCTACGAGCAGTACTTC.

This chain connects TRBV27 to TRBJ1-2, with TRBD1 identical over 7 bases. V gave up 0 bases and J gave up 5 bases; unmatched junction bases: 9. Germline V gene sequence: CDR1 MNHEY, CDR2 SMNVEV (reference sequence). The CDR3 consists of 16 residues. CDR3 protein: CASSLSSIGGWYGYTF. CDR3 nucleotide sequence: TGTGCCAGCAGTTTATCGAGTATAGGGGGCTGGTATGGCTACACCTTC.

A remark on this clone: One end of the junction does not line up with germline, which may come from a read error. The chain is built from TRBV10-3 and TRBJ2-7; 8 nucleotides align to TRBD1. Per the germline V gene, CDR1 is ENHRY and CDR2 is SYGVKD. The CDR3 spans 15 residues. The CDR3 spells CASSLGQGAYYEQYF. Here the CDR3 DNA reads TGTGCCAGCAGTTTAGGTCAGGGGGCCTACTACGAGCAGTACTTC.

V and J are TRBV30 and TRBJ1-6; unclear D gene. In germline, CDR1 is GTSNPN, CDR2 SVGIG (reference sequence). This CDR3 is built from 13 residues. Trimming removed 1 base at V and 3 bases at J, with 4 bases between. CDR3 bases: TGTGCCTGGAGTGCCATCTATAATTCACCCCTCCACTTT. The encoded protein is CAWSAIYNSPLHF.

This clone was picked up a small number of times. The V and J genes are TRBV6-5 and TRBJ2-1; tentatively, D is TRBD2 (6 bases). The CDR3 totals 15 residues. Germline V lookup: CDR1 MNHEY, CDR2 SVGAGI. V was cut by 6 bases and J by 5 bases, with 17 bases left in between. The CDR3 sequence is CASSSMEGRHNEQFF. CDR3 DNA: TGTGCCAGCAGCTCCATGGAGGGGAGACACAATGAGCAGTTCTTC.